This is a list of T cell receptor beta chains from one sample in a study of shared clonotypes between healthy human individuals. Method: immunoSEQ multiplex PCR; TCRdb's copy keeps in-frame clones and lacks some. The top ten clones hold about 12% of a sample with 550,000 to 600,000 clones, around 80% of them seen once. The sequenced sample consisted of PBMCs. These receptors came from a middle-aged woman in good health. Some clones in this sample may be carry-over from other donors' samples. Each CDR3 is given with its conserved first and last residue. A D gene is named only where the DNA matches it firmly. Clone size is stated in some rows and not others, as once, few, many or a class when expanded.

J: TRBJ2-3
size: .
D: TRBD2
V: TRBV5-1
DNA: TGCGCCAGCAGCTTCCTCGCAACTAGCGGGAGCGATACGCAGTATTTT
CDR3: CASSFLATSGSDTQYF

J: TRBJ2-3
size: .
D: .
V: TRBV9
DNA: TGTGCCAGCAGCGTAGGCGGCGGGGCTACGCAGTATTTT
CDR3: CASSVGGGATQYF

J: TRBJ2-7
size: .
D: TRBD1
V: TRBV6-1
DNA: TGTGCCACTTACGGACAGGGGCTCAACGAGCAGTACTTC
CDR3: CATYGQGLNEQYF

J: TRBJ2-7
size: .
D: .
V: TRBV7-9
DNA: TGTGCCAGCAGCTTAGGGGACTTCTCCTACGAGCAGTACTTC
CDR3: CASSLGDFSYEQYF

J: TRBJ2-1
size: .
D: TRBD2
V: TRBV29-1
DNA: TGCAGCGTTGGGGGCGGGAGGGCCGGCGATGAGCAGTTCTTC
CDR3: CSVGGGRAGDEQFF

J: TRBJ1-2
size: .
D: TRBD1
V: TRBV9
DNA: TGTGCCAGCAGCGTAGAGGGGACAGGGGTTGGCTATGGCTACACCTTC
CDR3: CASSVEGTGVGYGYTF

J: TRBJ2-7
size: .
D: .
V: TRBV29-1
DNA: TGCAGTTGGTCCCGGGCTCCGTCGGGCGAGCAGTACTTC
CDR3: CSWSRAPSGEQYF

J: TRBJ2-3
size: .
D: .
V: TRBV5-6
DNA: TGTGCCAGCAGCCCGGGATATCCAGATACGCAGTATTTT
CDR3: CASSPGYPDTQYF

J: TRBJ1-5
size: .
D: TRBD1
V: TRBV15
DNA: TGTGCCACCAGCAGCTCCGACAGGGGCAGCAATCAGCCCCAGCATTTT
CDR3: CATSSSDRGSNQPQHF

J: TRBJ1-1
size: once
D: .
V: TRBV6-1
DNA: TGTGCCAGCAGTGGAAGCTGGTTGACTGAAGCTTTCTTT
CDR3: CASSGSWLTEAFF

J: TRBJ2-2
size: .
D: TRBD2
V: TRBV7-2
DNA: TGTGCCAGCAGCTCTCGCGGGAGGGCCTATGAGAGCACCGGGGAGCTGTTTTTT
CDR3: CASSSRGRAYESTGELFF

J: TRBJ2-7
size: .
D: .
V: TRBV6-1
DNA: TGTGCCAGCAGTGAACGAAGGGTTGGGGGCGAGCAGTACTTC
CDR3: CASSERRVGGEQYF

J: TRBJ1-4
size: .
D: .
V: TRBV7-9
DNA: TGTGCCAGCAGCTTATCTGAACTTACTGAAAAACTGTTTTTT
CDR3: CASSLSELTEKLFF

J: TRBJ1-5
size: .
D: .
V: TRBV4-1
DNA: TGCGCCAGCAGCCAAGATACGGGATTCTGGCCCCAGCATTTT
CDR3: CASSQDTGFWPQHF

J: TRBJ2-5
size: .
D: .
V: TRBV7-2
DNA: TGTGCCAGCAGCCCCGCCAGGGCGCTAGAGACCCAGTACTTC
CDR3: CASSPARALETQYF

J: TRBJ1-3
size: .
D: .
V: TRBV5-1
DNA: TGCGCCAGCAGCTTTGAGGGGATTCCTGGAAACACCATATATTTT
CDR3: CASSFEGIPGNTIYF

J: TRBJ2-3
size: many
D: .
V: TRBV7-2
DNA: TGTGCCAGCAGCTTAGGACAGACAGATACGCAGTATTTT
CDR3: CASSLGQTDTQYF

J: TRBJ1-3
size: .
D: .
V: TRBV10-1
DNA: TGCGCCACCGCACCTTCATCGGCAGGAAACACCATATATTTT
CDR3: CATAPSSAGNTIYF

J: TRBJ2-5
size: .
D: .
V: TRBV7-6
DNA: TGTGCCAGCAGCCAAGGACAAGTCCAAGAGACCCAGTACTTC
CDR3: CASSQGQVQETQYF

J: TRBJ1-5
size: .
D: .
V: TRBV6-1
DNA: TGTGCCAGCGATAACTGGGTTTTGGATCAGCCCCAGCATTTT
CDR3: CASDNWVLDQPQHF

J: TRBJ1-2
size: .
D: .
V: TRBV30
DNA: TGTGCCTGGAGTGTAACAGGGACTAACTATGGCTACACCTTC
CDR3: CAWSVTGTNYGYTF

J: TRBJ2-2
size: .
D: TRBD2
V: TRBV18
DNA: TGTGCCAGCTCACCGACTAGCGGACGCGGGGAGCTGTTTTTT
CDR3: CASSPTSGRGELFF

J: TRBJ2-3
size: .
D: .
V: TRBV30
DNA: TGTGCCTGGAGTGTGGGTCAACCGGGGGATACGCAGTATTTT
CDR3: CAWSVGQPGDTQYF

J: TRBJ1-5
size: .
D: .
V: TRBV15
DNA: TGTGCCACCAGCAGAGGCGGTGGTAATCAGCCCCAGCATTTT
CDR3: CATSRGGGNQPQHF

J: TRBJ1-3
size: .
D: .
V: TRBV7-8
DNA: TGTGCCAGCAGCACTCTAAGGGCTGGGCTTCCTGGAAACACCATATATTTT
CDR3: CASSTLRAGLPGNTIYF

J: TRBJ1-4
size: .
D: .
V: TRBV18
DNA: TGTGCCAGCTCACGATCTGGAGCGGATGAAAAACTGTTTTTT
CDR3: CASSRSGADEKLFF

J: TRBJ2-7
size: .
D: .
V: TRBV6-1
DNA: TGTGCCAGCAGTGAAGCGCTAGTAGGTCAGGGAGCCTACGAGCAGTACTTC
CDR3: CASSEALVGQGAYEQYF

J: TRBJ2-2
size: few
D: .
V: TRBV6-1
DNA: TGTGCCAGCAGTGAGAGGACAGAAAACACCGGGGAGCTGTTTTTT
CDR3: CASSERTENTGELFF

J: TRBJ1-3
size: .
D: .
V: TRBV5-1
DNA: TGCGCCAGCAGGAGCGGCCGGGGACTCTCTGGAAACACCATATATTTT
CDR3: CASRSGRGLSGNTIYF

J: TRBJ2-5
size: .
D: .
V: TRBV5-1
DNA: TGCGCCAGCAGCTTTACCCTGCTCGACAGGAGACAAGAGACCCAGTACTTC
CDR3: CASSFTLLDRRQETQYF

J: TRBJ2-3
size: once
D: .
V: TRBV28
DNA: TGTGCCAGCAGTTACCAGAGGGTAGCGGATACGCAGTATTTT
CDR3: CASSYQRVADTQYF

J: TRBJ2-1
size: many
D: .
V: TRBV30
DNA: TGTGCCTGGATGCTGGGAGCGGGTTACAATGAGCAGTTCTTC
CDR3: CAWMLGAGYNEQFF

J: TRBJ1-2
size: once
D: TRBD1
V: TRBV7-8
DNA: TGTGCCAGCAGCTCATCCCGGGACAGCTATGGCTACACCTTC
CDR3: CASSSSRDSYGYTF

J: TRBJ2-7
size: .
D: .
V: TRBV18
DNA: TGTGCCAGCTCACCAATCCCAGGGAAGGGCTCCTACGAGCAGTACTTC
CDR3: CASSPIPGKGSYEQYF

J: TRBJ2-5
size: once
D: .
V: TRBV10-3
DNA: TGTGCCATCAGTGAAAATGGGTCGGAAGAGACCCAGTACTTC
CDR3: CAISENGSEETQYF

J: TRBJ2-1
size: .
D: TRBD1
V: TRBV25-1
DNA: TGTGCCAGCAGTGAATCGGGACAGGAGGTGGGGGAGCAGTTCTTC
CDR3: CASSESGQEVGEQFF

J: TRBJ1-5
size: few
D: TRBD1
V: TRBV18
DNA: TGTGCCAGCTCACCAACAGGGGCCGAGCCCCAGCATTTT
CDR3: CASSPTGAEPQHF

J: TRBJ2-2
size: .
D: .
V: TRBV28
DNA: TGTGCCAGCAGTTTCATTGGGGGTATGTGGTCCGGGGAGCTGTTTTTT
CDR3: CASSFIGGMWSGELFF

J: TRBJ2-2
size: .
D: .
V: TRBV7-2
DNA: TGTGCCAGCAGCTTAGTTTCGGGGTCCGGGGAGCTGTTTTTT
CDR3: CASSLVSGSGELFF